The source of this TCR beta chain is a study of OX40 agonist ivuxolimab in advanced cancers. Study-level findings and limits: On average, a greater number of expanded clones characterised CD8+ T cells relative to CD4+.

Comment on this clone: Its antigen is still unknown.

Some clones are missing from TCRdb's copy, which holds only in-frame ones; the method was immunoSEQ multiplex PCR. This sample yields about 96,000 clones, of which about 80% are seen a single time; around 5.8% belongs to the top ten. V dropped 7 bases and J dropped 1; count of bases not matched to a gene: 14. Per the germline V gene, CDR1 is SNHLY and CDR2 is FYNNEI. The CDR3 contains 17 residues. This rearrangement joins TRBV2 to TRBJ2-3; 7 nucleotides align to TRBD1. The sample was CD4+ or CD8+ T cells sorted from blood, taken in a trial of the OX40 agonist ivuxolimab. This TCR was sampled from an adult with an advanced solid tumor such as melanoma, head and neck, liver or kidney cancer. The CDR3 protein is CASNGPQGTAGTDTQYF. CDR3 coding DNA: TGTGCCAGCAACGGCCCGCAAGGGACAGCGGGCACAGATACGCAGTATTTT.